This entry concerns a single TCR beta chain. Its antigen is unknown. The ends were cut back, 5 bases at V and 6 bases at J, with 5 bases in the middle. CDR3 length: 11 residues. The germline V gene has CDR1 WNHNN and CDR2 SYGVQD (reference sequence). Treatment specified: some 20 received Ad26.COV2.S at low or high dose, single or two shots; roughly five received placebo; per-sample allocation not given. Sampling happened 63 days after the first vaccine or placebo injection. The sample is drawn from a study of Ad26.COV2.S vaccination and SARS-CoV-2 variants. Study summary: This donor came from the COV1001 trial of Ad26.COV2.S.

Assay: immunoSEQ multiplex PCR; the TCRdb copy retains only in-frame clones and omits some. The sample records more than 300,000 clones, about 86% being singletons. The study, taken as a whole, reports: Researchers cautioned that TCR breadth and depth analyses may have underestimated total T cell responses. The breadth of spike-specific CD8+ and CD4+ T cell responses after vaccination was reportedly substantial.

The gene calls are TRBV10-1 and TRBJ2-1; no definite D call. The receptor comes from a person aged 18 to 59 who received the Ad26.COV2.S COVID-19 vaccine or a placebo. This material consisted of peripheral blood, taken in a trial of Ad26.COV2.S vaccine versus placebo. Here the CDR3 reads CASSSGNEQFF. The CDR3 nucleotides read TGCGCCAGCAGTTCCGGCAATGAGCAGTTCTTC.